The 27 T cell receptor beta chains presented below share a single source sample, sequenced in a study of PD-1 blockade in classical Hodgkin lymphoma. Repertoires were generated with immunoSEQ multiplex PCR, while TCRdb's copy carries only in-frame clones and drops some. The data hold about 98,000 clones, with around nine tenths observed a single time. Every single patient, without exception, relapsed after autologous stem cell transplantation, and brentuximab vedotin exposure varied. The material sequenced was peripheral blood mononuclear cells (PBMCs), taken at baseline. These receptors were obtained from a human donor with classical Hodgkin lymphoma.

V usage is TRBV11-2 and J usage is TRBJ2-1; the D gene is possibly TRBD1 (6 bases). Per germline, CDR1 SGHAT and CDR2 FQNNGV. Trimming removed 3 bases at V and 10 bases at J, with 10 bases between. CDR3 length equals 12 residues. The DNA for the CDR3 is TGTGCCAGCAGCTTCACAGGGTCCGAGCAGTTCTTC. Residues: CASSFTGSEQFF.

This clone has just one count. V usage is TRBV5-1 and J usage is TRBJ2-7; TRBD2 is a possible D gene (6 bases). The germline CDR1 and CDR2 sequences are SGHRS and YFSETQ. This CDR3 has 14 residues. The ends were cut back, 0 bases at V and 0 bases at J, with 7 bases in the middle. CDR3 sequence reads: CASSLDGSSYEQYF. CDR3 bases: TGCGCCAGCAGCTTGGACGGGAGCTCCTACGAGCAGTACTTC.

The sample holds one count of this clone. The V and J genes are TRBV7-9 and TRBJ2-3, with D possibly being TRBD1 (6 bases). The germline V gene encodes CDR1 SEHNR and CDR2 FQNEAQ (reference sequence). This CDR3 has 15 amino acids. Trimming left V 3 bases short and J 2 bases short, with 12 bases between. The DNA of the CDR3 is TGTGCCAGCAGCTTGGCGTGGGGGCTCACAGATACGCAGTATTTT. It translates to CASSLAWGLTDTQYF.

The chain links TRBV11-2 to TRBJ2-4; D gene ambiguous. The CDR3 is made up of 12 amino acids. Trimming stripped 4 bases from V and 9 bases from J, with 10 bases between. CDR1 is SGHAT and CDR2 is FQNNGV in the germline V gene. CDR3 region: CASSSNSGIQYF. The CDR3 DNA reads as TGTGCCAGCAGCTCAAACTCGGGCATTCAGTACTTC. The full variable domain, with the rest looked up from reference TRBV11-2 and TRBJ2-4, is EAGVAQSPRYKIIEKRQSVAFWCNPISGHATLYWYQQILGQGPKLLIQFQNNGVVDDSQLPKDRFSAERLKGVDSTLKIQPAKLEDSAVYLCASSSNSGIQYFGAGTRLSVL.

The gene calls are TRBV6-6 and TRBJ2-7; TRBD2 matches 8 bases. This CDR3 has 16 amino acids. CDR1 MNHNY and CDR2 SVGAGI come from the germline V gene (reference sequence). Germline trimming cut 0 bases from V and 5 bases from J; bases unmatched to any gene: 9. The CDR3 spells CASSYSPGAGAHEQYF. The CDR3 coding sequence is TGTGCCAGCAGTTACTCACCCGGAGCGGGAGCTCACGAGCAGTACTTC.

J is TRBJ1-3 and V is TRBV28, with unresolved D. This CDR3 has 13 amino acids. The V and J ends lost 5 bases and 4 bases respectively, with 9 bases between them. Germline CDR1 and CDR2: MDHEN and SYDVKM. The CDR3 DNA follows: TGTGCCAGCAGTCTCAGTCCCGGAAACACCATATATTTT. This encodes CASSLSPGNTIYF.

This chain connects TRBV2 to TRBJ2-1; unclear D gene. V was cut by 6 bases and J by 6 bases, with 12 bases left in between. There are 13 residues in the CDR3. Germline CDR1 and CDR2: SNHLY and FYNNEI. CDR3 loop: CASRGSKGNEQFF. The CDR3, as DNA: TGTGCCAGCAGAGGTAGCAAAGGCAATGAGCAGTTCTTC.

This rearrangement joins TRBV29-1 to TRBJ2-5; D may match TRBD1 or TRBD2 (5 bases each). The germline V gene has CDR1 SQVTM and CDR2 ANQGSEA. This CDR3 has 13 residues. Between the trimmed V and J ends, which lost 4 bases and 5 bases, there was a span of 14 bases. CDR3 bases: TGCAGCGTTGTCGAAGGGACCCGGGAGACCCAGTACTTC. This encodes CSVVEGTRETQYF.

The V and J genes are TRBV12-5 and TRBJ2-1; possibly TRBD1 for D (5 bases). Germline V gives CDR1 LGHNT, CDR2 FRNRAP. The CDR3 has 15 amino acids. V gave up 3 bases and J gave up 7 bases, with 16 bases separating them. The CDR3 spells CASGLRGRPQNEQFF. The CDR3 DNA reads TGTGCTAGTGGTTTAAGGGGCCGACCCCAAAATGAGCAGTTCTTC.

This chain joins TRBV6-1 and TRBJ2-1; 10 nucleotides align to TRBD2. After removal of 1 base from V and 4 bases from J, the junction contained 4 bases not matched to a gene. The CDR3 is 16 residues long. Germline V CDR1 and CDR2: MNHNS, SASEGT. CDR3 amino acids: CASSEVTSGIYNEQFF. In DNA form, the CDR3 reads TGTGCCAGCAGTGAAGTTACTAGCGGGATTTACAATGAGCAGTTCTTC.

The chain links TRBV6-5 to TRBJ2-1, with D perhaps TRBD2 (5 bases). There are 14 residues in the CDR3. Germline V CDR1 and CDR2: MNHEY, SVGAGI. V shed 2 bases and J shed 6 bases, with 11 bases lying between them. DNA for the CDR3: TGTGCCAGCAGTTACGACCATGGAGGCAATGAGCAGTTCTTC. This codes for CASSYDHGGNEQFF.

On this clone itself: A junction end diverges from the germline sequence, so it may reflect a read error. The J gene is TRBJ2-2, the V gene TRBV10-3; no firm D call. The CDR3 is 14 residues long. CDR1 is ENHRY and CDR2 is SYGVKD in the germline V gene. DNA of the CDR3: TGTGCCATCAGTGAGGGTCAGAACCCCGGGGAGCTGTTTTTT. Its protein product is CAISEGQNPGELFF.

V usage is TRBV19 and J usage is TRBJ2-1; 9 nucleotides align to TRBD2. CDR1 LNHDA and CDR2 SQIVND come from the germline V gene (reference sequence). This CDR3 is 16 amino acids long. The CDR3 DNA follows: TGTGCTACTACCACTTGGGCGAGCGGGGGGAGGGGTGAGCAGTTCTTC. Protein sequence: CATTTWASGGRGEQFF.

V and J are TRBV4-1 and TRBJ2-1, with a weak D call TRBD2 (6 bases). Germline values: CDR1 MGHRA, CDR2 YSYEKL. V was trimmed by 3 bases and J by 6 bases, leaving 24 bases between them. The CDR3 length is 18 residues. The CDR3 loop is CASSQRLGGNPPGNEQFF. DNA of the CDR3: TGCGCCAGCAGCCAGAGACTAGGCGGGAACCCTCCAGGCAATGAGCAGTTCTTC.

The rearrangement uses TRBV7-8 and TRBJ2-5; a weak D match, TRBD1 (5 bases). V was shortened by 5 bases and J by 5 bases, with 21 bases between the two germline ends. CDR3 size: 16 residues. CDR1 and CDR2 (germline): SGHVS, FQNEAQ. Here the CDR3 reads CASSPAIGRDWETQYF. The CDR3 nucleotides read TGTGCCAGCAGCCCAGCAATTGGCAGGGATTGGGAGACCCAGTACTTC.

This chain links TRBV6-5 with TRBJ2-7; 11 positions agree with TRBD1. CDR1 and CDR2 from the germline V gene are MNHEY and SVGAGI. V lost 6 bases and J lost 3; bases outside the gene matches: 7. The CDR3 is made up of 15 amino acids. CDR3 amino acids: CASRPTGTGGYEQYF. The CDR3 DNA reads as TGTGCCAGCAGACCGACCGGGACAGGGGGCTACGAGCAGTACTTC.

This chain's CDR3 is CASSLGHQETQYF. In DNA, the CDR3 is TGTGCCAGCAGCTTGGGACACCAAGAGACCCAGTACTTC. The chain is built from TRBV27 and TRBJ2-5; D may match TRBD1 or TRBD2 (5 bases each). CDR1 and CDR2 from the germline V gene are MNHEY and SMNVEV (reference sequence). Between the trimmed V and J ends, which lost 6 bases and 0 bases, there was a span of 8 bases. The CDR3 contains 13 residues.

CDR3 loop: CASSTPGQRNNEKLFF. CDR3 sequence (DNA): TGTGCCAGCAGCACACCGGGCCAGAGAAATAATGAAAAACTGTTTTTT. The chain links TRBV6-6 to TRBJ1-4; unclear D gene. With 6 bases removed from V and 4 bases from J, the gap between germline ends came to 18 bases. CDR3 length: 16 amino acids. CDR1 is MNHNY and CDR2 is SVGAGI in the germline V gene (reference sequence).

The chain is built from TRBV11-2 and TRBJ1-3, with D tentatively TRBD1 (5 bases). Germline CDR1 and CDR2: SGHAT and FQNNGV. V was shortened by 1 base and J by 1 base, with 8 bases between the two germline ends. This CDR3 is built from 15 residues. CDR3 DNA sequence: TGTGCCAGCAGCTTAGGGGGCGGGTCTGGAAACACCATATATTTT. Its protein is CASSLGGGSGNTIYF. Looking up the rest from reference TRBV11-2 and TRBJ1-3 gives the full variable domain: EAGVAQSPRYKIIEKRQSVAFWCNPISGHATLYWYQQILGQGPKLLIQFQNNGVVDDSQLPKDRFSAERLKGVDSTLKIQPAKLEDSAVYLCASSLGGGSGNTIYFGEGSWLTVV.

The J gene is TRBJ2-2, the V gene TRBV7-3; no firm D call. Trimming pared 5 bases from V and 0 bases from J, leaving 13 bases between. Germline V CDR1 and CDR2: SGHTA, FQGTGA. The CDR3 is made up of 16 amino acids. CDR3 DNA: TGTGCCAGCAGCCTGGACCCGCGCGCGAACACCGGGGAGCTGTTTTTT. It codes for CASSLDPRANTGELFF.

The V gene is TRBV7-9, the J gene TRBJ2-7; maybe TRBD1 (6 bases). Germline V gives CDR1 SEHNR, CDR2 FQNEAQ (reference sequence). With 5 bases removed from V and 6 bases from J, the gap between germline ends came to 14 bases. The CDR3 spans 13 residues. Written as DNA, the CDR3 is TGTGCCAGCAGCCCCCGGACAGAAGGCGAGCAGTACTTC. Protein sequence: CASSPRTEGEQYF.

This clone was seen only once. The CDR3, as DNA: TGTGCCAGCAGCCTAAGCGACTACGAGCAGTACTTC. Translation gives CASSLSDYEQYF. The chain links TRBV7-2 to TRBJ2-7; D unclear. Trimming took off 5 bases at V and 3 bases at J, with 8 bases between the two ends. Germline V gene data show CDR1 as SGHTA and CDR2 as FQGNSA. CDR3 length: 12 residues.

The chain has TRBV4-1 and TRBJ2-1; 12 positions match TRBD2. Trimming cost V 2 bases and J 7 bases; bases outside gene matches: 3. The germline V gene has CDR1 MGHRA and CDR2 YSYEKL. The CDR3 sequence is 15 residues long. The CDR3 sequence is CASSQLAGGLNEQFF. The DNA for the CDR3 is TGCGCCAGCAGCCAACTAGCGGGAGGGTTGAATGAGCAGTTCTTC.

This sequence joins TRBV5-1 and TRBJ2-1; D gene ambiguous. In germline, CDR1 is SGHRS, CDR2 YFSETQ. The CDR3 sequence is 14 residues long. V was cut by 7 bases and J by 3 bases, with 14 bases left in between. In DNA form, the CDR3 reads TGCGCCAGCGCGACCGGGCCCGACTACAATGAGCAGTTCTTC. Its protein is CASATGPDYNEQFF.

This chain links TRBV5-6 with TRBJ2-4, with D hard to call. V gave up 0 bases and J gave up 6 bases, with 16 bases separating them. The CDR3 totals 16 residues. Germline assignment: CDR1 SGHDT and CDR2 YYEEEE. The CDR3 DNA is TGTGCCAGCAGCTTGGCCCCTGGTTTAGTACTAAACATTCAGTACTTC. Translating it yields CASSLAPGLVLNIQYF.

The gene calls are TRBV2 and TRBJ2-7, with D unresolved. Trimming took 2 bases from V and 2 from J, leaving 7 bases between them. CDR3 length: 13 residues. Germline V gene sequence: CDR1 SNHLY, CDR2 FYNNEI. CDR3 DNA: TGTGCCAGCAGTGAAAACAGTCCCTACGAGCAGTACTTC. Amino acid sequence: CASSENSPYEQYF.

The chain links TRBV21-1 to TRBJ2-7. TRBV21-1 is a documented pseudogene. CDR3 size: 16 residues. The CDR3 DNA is TGTGCCAGCGGCGGCAGACGGGGCATGCGGCCCTACGAGCAGTACTTC. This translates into CASGGRRGMRPYEQYF.